This T cell receptor beta chain is drawn from a study of T cell changes during pregnancy in multiple sclerosis (dated by TCRdb to about 2019). General notes on the study: The study examined how the T cell repertoire changed over the course of pregnancy in women with multiple sclerosis.

To note about this clone: No antigen is known for it. Per-base quality was not reported, and no clone a single base away is much larger than it.

Libraries were built with the immunoSEQ multiplex PCR assay. TCRdb took over this immuneACCESS table, retaining in-frame rearrangements with V and J assigned. Such tables are incomplete; in checked studies, under half of the missing clones stem from an unresolved V gene, and the remainder is unexplained. The sample table records some 52,000 clones; over 80% of these occur just once. The top ten clones comprise 0.25% of the sample. This TCR was sampled from a female donor with multiple sclerosis, enrolled in a pregnancy study. Sequences were derived from CD4+ T cells from peripheral blood mononuclear cells, sampled in the third trimester of pregnancy.

The CDR3 loop reads CASSLGGRVNGNTIYF. The DNA sequence is TGTGCCAGCAGCTTGGGAGGGAGGGTCAACGGAAACACCATATATTTT. The chain joins TRBV5-6 to TRBJ1-3; the D gene is unclear. The germline V gene sets CDR1 to SGHDT and CDR2 to YYEEEE. V loses 0 bases of germline sequence and J loses 4 bases, and the interval between the two ends is 14 bases. Its CDR3 holds 16 amino acids, cysteine through phenylalanine. Only the CDR3 part of the read is kept: 48 bases, read in frame from the first base.